The present TCR beta chain was sequenced within a study of CD8 T cells in ankylosing spondylitis. Study-level results: Disease-linked clones were found to be CD8+ and relatively rare in peripheral blood. Reportedly, disease-linked clones are significantly enriched in ankylosing spondylitis patients' matched synovial fluid. Some of the motif variants had earlier been found in reactive arthritis patients' fluid and blood.

The ends were cut back, 5 bases at V and 7 bases at J, with 23 bases in the middle. CDR1 and CDR2 (germline): SGHTA, FQGNSA. This CDR3 has 16 amino acids. Quantitative 5'-RACE was performed with molecular barcodes, and it yielded the TCR beta libraries. MiXCR was run by TCRdb on the 5' RACE reads, yielding one entry per CDR3 protein. There are about 200,000 distinct CDR3 sequences in the sample; approximately 24% occur only once, and about 7% lies in the top ten. In this sample, this clonotype turned up many times. Antigen specificity is unknown. The sample was blood, either unsorted or a sorted T cell fraction (not recorded which). The chain links TRBV7-2 to TRBJ2-5; possible D gene TRBD2, 5 bases. This receptor was taken from a male donor with ankylosing spondylitis or in good health (not recorded which). DNA of the CDR3: TGTGCCAGCAGCCCCCGGCCGGCCGGAGGCGTAGGGACCCAGTACTTC. Encoded protein: CASSPRPAGGVGTQYF.